This TCR beta chain appears in the sequencing data of a study of CD8+ T cells in alopecia areata. With regard to this clone: Its cognate antigen is unknown.

As the sequencing template, cDNA was produced by extracting RNA and reverse transcribing it. This table comes from immunoSEQ multiplex PCR, and its TCRdb copy is limited to in-frame clones, with some not included. The table lists 120,000 to 150,000 clones, 40% to 50% of them singletons. General observations from the study: Elevated clonality characterized lesional scalp relative to normal scalp, particularly in alopecia totalis/universalis.

The CDR3 totals 16 residues. Germline trimming cut 6 bases from V and 6 bases from J; bases unmatched to any gene: 12. Germline V gene data show CDR1 as MNHEY and CDR2 as SMNVEV (reference sequence). Sequencing input: CD4+ T cells sorted from blood. The receptor was derived from a human donor with alopecia areata. V usage is TRBV27 and J usage is TRBJ2-1, with TRBD2 matching 9 bases. Here the CDR3 DNA reads TGTGCCAGCAGGAGACTAGCGGCCCAAAGGGTCAATGAGCAGTTCTTC. Its protein product is CASRRLAAQRVNEQFF.